These 28 T cell receptor beta chains were all obtained from the same sample, sequenced in a study of blood T cell repertoires in COVID-19. TCRdb keeps only in-frame clones here, not all; method: immunoSEQ multiplex PCR. The sample shows roughly 150,000 clones, 85% of them seen only once. What was sequenced was peripheral blood. These receptors were obtained from a man aged 50 to 59 with acute or convalescent COVID-19.

The chain employs TRBV5-5 and TRBJ2-7; 9 nucleotides align to TRBD1. This CDR3 is 16 amino acids long. Germline V gene lookup returns CDR1 SGHKS and CDR2 YYEKEE (reference sequence). V was clipped by 3 bases and J by 4 bases; unmatched bases: 11. CDR3 DNA: TGTGCCAGCAGCTACTCAATGACAGGGACAGGGTACGAGCAGTACTTC. It is translated as CASSYSMTGTGYEQYF.

The chain couples TRBV4-1 to TRBJ1-4; D perhaps matches TRBD1 (6 bases). The germline V gene has CDR1 MGHRA and CDR2 YSYEKL. The CDR3 extends over 18 amino acids. Trimming took 0 bases from V and 7 from J, leaving 21 bases between them. The CDR3 loop is CASSQDRAGDPYSEKLFF. The CDR3 bases are TGCGCCAGCAGCCAAGATCGGGCAGGGGATCCTTATAGTGAAAAACTGTTTTTT.

This clone was seen a single time. The chain recombines TRBV28 with TRBJ2-3; D unclear. V shed 3 bases and J shed 6 bases, with 10 bases lying between them. In germline, CDR1 is MDHEN, CDR2 SYDVKM. The CDR3 covers 13 residues. CDR3 bases: TGTGCCAGCAGTTTCGGTATAATGGATACGCAGTATTTT. Its translation: CASSFGIMDTQYF.

V usage is TRBV6-5 and J usage is TRBJ2-7, with a tentative D call TRBD2 (5 bases). V lost 10 bases, J lost 0 bases, and 13 bases lay in between. There are 13 residues in the CDR3. Germline lookup yields CDR1 MNHEY and CDR2 SVGAGI. CDR3 sequence: CATGVLASYEQYF. The CDR3 DNA reads TGTGCCACCGGCGTCCTAGCCTCCTACGAGCAGTACTTC.

The chain links TRBV28 to TRBJ1-6; the match to TRBD1 covers 8 bases. V gave up 6 bases and J gave up 7 bases; unmatched junction bases: 8. Germline CDR1 MDHEN, CDR2 SYDVKM. The CDR3 consists of 15 residues. As DNA, the CDR3 is TGTGCCAGCAGAAGAGACAGGGGACGGAATTCACCCCTCCACTTT. As protein: CASRRDRGRNSPLHF.

The V gene is TRBV5-6, the J gene TRBJ1-1; no clear D. This CDR3 region has 13 residues. Germline loops: CDR1 SGHDT, CDR2 YYEEEE. V lost 6 bases, J lost 4 bases, and 13 bases lay in between. The CDR3 here is CASKFEAGTEAFF. The DNA of the CDR3 is TGTGCCAGCAAATTCGAGGCGGGCACTGAAGCTTTCTTT. Variable domain in full (rest from reference TRBV5-6 and TRBJ1-1): DAGVTQSPTHLIKTRGQQVTLRCSPKSGHDTVSWYQQALGQGPQFIFQYYEEEERQRGNFPDRFSGHQFPNYSSELNVNALLLGDSALYLCASKFEAGTEAFFGQGTRLTVV.

The chain couples TRBV27 to TRBJ2-7; D perhaps matches TRBD2 (6 bases). Trimming cost V 4 bases and J 4 bases, with 14 bases left between them. Germline V lookup: CDR1 MNHEY, CDR2 SMNVEV (reference sequence). The CDR3 extends over 14 amino acids. The CDR3 loop is CASSSGVASYEQYF. The CDR3, as DNA: TGTGCCAGCAGTTCGGGGGTAGCCTCTTACGAGCAGTACTTC.

This chain connects TRBV5-8 to TRBJ1-1, with 9 bases aligning to TRBD1. From germline, CDR1 is SGHTS and CDR2 YDEGEE. This CDR3 spans 14 amino acids. V shed 5 bases, J shed 2 bases, and the junction held 4 bases outside the gene matches. DNA for the CDR3: TGTGCCAGCAGTCGACAGGGGGGAAACACTGAAGCTTTCTTT. Translated: CASSRQGGNTEAFF.

This chain joins TRBV2 and TRBJ2-3, with 14 bases matching TRBD2. V shed 6 bases, J shed 6 bases, and the junction held 5 bases outside the gene matches. The CDR3 loop spans 15 amino acids. Germline CDR1 and CDR2: SNHLY and FYNNEI. CDR3 DNA: TGTGCCAGCAGCCCGACTAGCGGGAGGGACGATACGCAGTATTTT. It translates to CASSPTSGRDDTQYF.

This clone came up once. V is TRBV10-2 and J is TRBJ2-1, with D maybe TRBD2 (6 bases). Germline loops: CDR1 WSHSY, CDR2 SAAADI. This CDR3 region has 14 residues. Trimming pared 8 bases from V and 8 bases from J, leaving 19 bases between. CDR3 sequence reads: CASGGFVRSDEQFF. The CDR3 DNA sequence: TGCGCCAGCGGGGGGTTCGTGAGGAGCGATGAGCAGTTCTTC.

The chain combines TRBV15 with TRBJ1-2; 12 bases fit TRBD1. CDR3 length: 17 amino acids. With V trimmed by 1 base and J by 4 bases, 7 bases remained unmatched. The V gene's germline CDR1 is LNHNV and CDR2 YYDKDF (reference sequence). CDR3: CATSRAGTGGIGYGYTF. CDR3 DNA sequence: TGTGCCACCAGCAGAGCCGGGACAGGGGGCATTGGCTATGGCTACACCTTC. The entire variable domain, with the rest obtained from reference TRBV15 and TRBJ1-2, is as follows: DAMVIQNPRYQVTQFGKPVTLSCSQTLNHNVMYWYQQKSSQAPKLLFHYYDKDFNNEADTPDNFQSRRPNTSFCFLDIRSPGLGDTAMYLCATSRAGTGGIGYGYTFGSGTRLTVV.

V usage is TRBV6-5 and J usage is TRBJ1-1; D uncertain. V was pared by 8 bases and J by 0 bases, with 7 bases between. Germline V gene sequence: CDR1 MNHEY, CDR2 SVGAGI. This CDR3 is built from 12 residues. The CDR3 DNA is TGTGCCAGCCACGAGCTGAACACTGAAGCTTTCTTT. Encoded protein: CASHELNTEAFF.

The chain uses TRBV12-3 or TRBV12-4 and TRBJ1-1; D perhaps matches TRBD1 (6 bases). The CDR3 has 10 residues. V was pared by 5 bases and J by 8 bases, with 6 bases between. The CDR3 nucleotides read TGTGCCAGCAGTGACAGGGAAGCTTTCTTT. Amino acids: CASSDREAFF.

The chain carries TRBV7-3 and TRBJ2-3, with D possibly TRBD1 on 6 matching bases. Trimming took 0 bases from V and 8 from J, leaving 15 bases between them. Germline-derived CDR1 and CDR2 are SGHTA and FQGTGA. The CDR3 loop spans 15 amino acids. Here the CDR3 reads CASSLTDSLGGTQYF. DNA for the CDR3: TGTGCCAGCAGCTTAACGGACAGCCTAGGGGGTACGCAGTATTTT.

This clone was counted a single time. This chain joins TRBV28 and TRBJ1-1; D is possibly TRBD1 (5 bases). There are 13 residues in the CDR3. CDR1 is MDHEN and CDR2 is SYDVKM in the germline V gene. Trimming took off 5 bases at V and 11 bases at J, with 18 bases between the two ends. The CDR3 region has the DNA TGTGCCAGCAGTACCTCCGCGGGGACGTTGGCTTTCTTT. Residues: CASSTSAGTLAFF.

The V and J genes are TRBV27 and TRBJ2-5; D may be TRBD1 (5 bases). The CDR3 length is 14 residues. Germline V CDR1 and CDR2: MNHEY, SMNVEV (reference sequence). The V and J ends lost 6 bases and 5 bases respectively, with 16 bases between them. CDR3 nucleotide sequence: TGTGCCAGCAGCCCCAGGGTTGCTCCTGAGACCCAGTACTTC. Translation: CASSPRVAPETQYF.

J is TRBJ2-7 and V is TRBV5-1; TRBD2 matches at 13 bases. This CDR3 has 16 amino acids. Germline V gene lookup returns CDR1 SGHRS and CDR2 YFSETQ. J lost 6 bases, V lost 3 bases, and 9 bases had no gene match. The CDR3 spells CASSSLGTSGIGEQYF. The DNA for the CDR3 is TGCGCCAGCAGCTCCCTCGGGACTAGCGGGATCGGCGAGCAGTACTTC.

This clone has a single count. The V call is TRBV7-2, the J call TRBJ2-2, with D uncertain. The CDR3 runs 11 residues. CDR1 SGHTA and CDR2 FQGNSA come from the germline V gene. The ends were cut back, 10 bases at V and 3 bases at J, with 6 bases in the middle. In DNA, the CDR3 is TGTGCCACCGGGTACACCGGGGAGCTGTTTTTT. Its translation: CATGYTGELFF.

The J gene is TRBJ2-1, the V gene TRBV24-1; 7 bases match TRBD2. Per germline, CDR1 KGHDR and CDR2 SFDVKD. The CDR3 spans 15 residues. With V trimmed by 5 bases and J by 7 bases, 10 bases remained unmatched. CDR3 sequence (DNA): TGTGCCACCAGTGGAGTAGGGGCTAGCGGTAATGAGCAGTTCTTC. This sequence encodes CATSGVGASGNEQFF.

V is TRBV27 and J is TRBJ2-2; 8 bases align to TRBD2. Germline lookup yields CDR1 MNHEY and CDR2 SMNVEV (reference sequence). The CDR3 consists of 18 residues. The ends lost 3 bases at V and 2 bases at J; junction bases unmatched: 11. CDR3 bases: TGTGCCAGCAGTTTCAGGCTAGCGGGTCGAATTAACACCGGGGAGCTGTTTTTT. Encoded protein: CASSFRLAGRINTGELFF.

This sequence joins TRBV13 and TRBJ2-1, with TRBD2 matching over 11 bases. The V and J ends lost 5 bases and 4 bases, in that order; junction bases with no gene match: 4. CDR3 size: 15 residues. Germline values: CDR1 PRHDT, CDR2 FYEKMQ (reference sequence). In nucleotides, the CDR3 is TGTGCCAGCAGCCGGACTAGCGGGCAATACAATGAGCAGTTCTTC. Translating it yields CASSRTSGQYNEQFF.

The rearrangement joins TRBV7-9 to TRBJ2-2, with 8 bases identical to TRBD1. Germline-derived CDR1 and CDR2 are SEHNR and FQNEAQ (reference sequence). The CDR3 has 18 amino acids. J was trimmed by 4 bases and V by 4 bases; bases with no gene match: 14. The CDR3 nucleotides are TGTGCCAGCAGCTCCTTAGGGGGGACAGGCAGGAGCACCGGGGAGCTGTTTTTT. Residues: CASSSLGGTGRSTGELFF.

This rearrangement joins TRBV5-1 to TRBJ2-5, with TRBD2 matching over 12 bases. This CDR3 comprises 16 residues. J gave up 2 bases and V 4 bases, and 6 bases lay outside the gene matches. Per the germline V gene, CDR1 is SGHRS and CDR2 is YFSETQ. The DNA of the CDR3 is TGCGCCAGCAGCACTCGACTAGCGGGAGAACAAGAGACCCAGTACTTC. Residues: CASSTRLAGEQETQYF.

The rearrangement joins TRBV11-2 to TRBJ1-4, with a weak D call TRBD1 (6 bases). The CDR3 spans 15 residues. V lost 0 bases and J lost 2, with 7 bases in between. Germline V gene sequence: CDR1 SGHAT, CDR2 FQNNGV. The CDR3 DNA follows: TGTGCCAGCAGCTTAGATACAGGGACTAATGAAAAACTGTTTTTT. This gives the protein CASSLDTGTNEKLFF.

This clone has only one observation. The V and J genes are TRBV6-6 and TRBJ1-4; TRBD1 agrees at 7 bases. The CDR3 extends over 16 amino acids. With V trimmed by 4 bases and J by 5 bases, 10 bases remained unmatched. Germline CDR1 is MNHNY and CDR2 is SVGAGI (reference sequence). The CDR3 bases are TGTGCCAGCAGTTCCCAAACGGGACAGCAGAATGAAAAACTGTTTTTT. As protein: CASSSQTGQQNEKLFF.

This clone came up once. V usage is TRBV11-3 and J usage is TRBJ2-3, with D possibly matching TRBD1 (5 bases). Trimming stripped 5 bases from V and 0 bases from J, with 15 bases between. Germline V gene lookup returns CDR1 SGHNT and CDR2 YENEEA. The CDR3 contains 16 residues. The DNA of the CDR3 is TGTGCCAGCAGCCTCCCTAGGGGTCTTAGCACAGATACGCAGTATTTT. As protein: CASSLPRGLSTDTQYF.

V usage is TRBV5-1 and J usage is TRBJ2-1, with D perhaps matching TRBD2 (5 bases). Trimming left V 0 bases short and J 1 base short, with 8 bases between. Germline CDR1 SGHRS, CDR2 YFSETQ. This CDR3 spans 15 amino acids. CDR3 sequence reads: CASSLVRGSYNEQFF. The CDR3 DNA sequence: TGCGCCAGCAGCTTGGTACGGGGTTCCTACAATGAGCAGTTCTTC.

The rearrangement links TRBV30 to TRBJ2-7; D unclear. Germline V gene lookup returns CDR1 GTSNPN and CDR2 SVGIG (reference sequence). Trimming took 2 bases from V and 1 from J, leaving 6 bases between them. The CDR3 contains 12 residues. The DNA for the CDR3 is TGTGCCTGGAGTCAGTCATCCTACGAGCAGTACTTC. This gives the protein CAWSQSSYEQYF.